The 22 T cell receptor beta chains reported below all come from one sample, sequenced in a study of cytomegalovirus exposure and HLA in healthy donors. A multiplex PCR was run with 60 Vbeta primers and 13 Jbeta primers. TCRdb's copy holds only in-frame clones and misses some; the assay was immunoSEQ multiplex PCR. This sample has 150,000 or so clones, with 60% to 80% found just once. The material sequenced was PBMCs. These receptors all come from a female donor in good health and CMV-seronegative.

Of note for this clone: This same CDR3 is encoded by further DNA sequences in the sample. The rearrangement links TRBV27 to TRBJ2-1; 11 positions match TRBD2. The CDR3 spans 15 residues. After removal of 4 bases from V and 3 bases from J, the junction contained 2 bases not matched to a gene. From germline, CDR1 is MNHEY and CDR2 SMNVEV (reference sequence). DNA for the CDR3: TGTGCCAGCAGTTCCGGGACTAGCGGCTACAATGAGCAGTTCTTC. This gives the protein CASSSGTSGYNEQFF.

This clone was recorded a few times. The rearrangement uses TRBV7-8 and TRBJ1-5, with no clear D. The CDR3 spans 14 residues. Germline V CDR1 and CDR2: SGHVS, FQNEAQ. Deletions cut 1 base from V and 11 bases from J, with 15 bases between. CDR3 amino acids: CASSLGTADLAQHF. The CDR3 DNA is TGTGCCAGCAGCTTAGGTACGGCCGACTTGGCCCAGCATTTT.

The rearrangement uses TRBV30 and TRBJ2-7; D not resolved. The germline V gene encodes CDR1 GTSNPN and CDR2 SVGIG (reference sequence). The ends were cut back, 0 bases at V and 3 bases at J, with 6 bases in the middle. This CDR3 region has 12 residues. The DNA for the CDR3 is TGTGCCTGGAGTGTACCAGGCTACGAGCAGTACTTC. This gives the protein CAWSVPGYEQYF.

V usage is TRBV4-2 and J usage is TRBJ1-2; 7 bases match TRBD1. V was pared by 7 bases and J by 6 bases, with 8 bases of the junction left unmatched. Germline V gene data show CDR1 as LGHNA and CDR2 as YNFKEQ. CDR3 size: 13 residues. The CDR3 region has the DNA TGTGCCAGCAACCCAGGGGGAGAGGATGGCTACACCTTC. Translating gives CASNPGGEDGYTF.

The genes are TRBV6-1 and TRBJ2-7; 7 nucleotides match TRBD1. J lost 4 bases, V lost 4 bases, and 7 bases had no gene match. The CDR3 contains 14 residues. CDR1 and CDR2 (germline): MNHNS, SASEGT. CDR3 region: CASSVHGTAYEQYF. CDR3 sequence (DNA): TGTGCCAGCAGTGTTCACGGGACAGCTTACGAGCAGTACTTC.

The chain joins TRBV6-6 to TRBJ1-3; the match to TRBD1 covers 8 bases. Germline CDR1 is MNHNY and CDR2 is SVGAGI (reference sequence). This CDR3 has 13 amino acids. V dropped 9 bases and J dropped 4; count of bases not matched to a gene: 5. Here the CDR3 reads CASRQGSGNTIYF. The CDR3, as DNA: TGTGCCAGTAGACAGGGGTCGGGAAACACCATATATTTT.

The chain uses TRBV11-2 and TRBJ1-4, with D unresolved. The CDR3 extends over 12 amino acids. Germline CDR1 is SGHAT and CDR2 is FQNNGV. V shed 5 bases and J shed 13 bases, with 14 bases lying between them. As DNA, the CDR3 is TGTGCCAGCAGCAAACCGCTCGGTATACTGTTTTTT. It translates to CASSKPLGILFF. Based on the CDR3 plus reference TRBV11-2 and TRBJ1-4, the full variable domain is EAGVAQSPRYKIIEKRQSVAFWCNPISGHATLYWYQQILGQGPKLLIQFQNNGVVDDSQLPKDRFSAERLKGVDSTLKIQPAKLEDSAVYLCASSKPLGILFFGSGTQLSVL.

In this sample, this clone turned up a few times. The chain is built from TRBV4-3 and TRBJ2-1, with D perhaps matching TRBD1 (5 bases). V lost 5 bases and J lost 7, with 12 bases in between. Germline-derived CDR1 and CDR2 are LGHNA and YSLEER. CDR3 size: 13 residues. DNA of the CDR3: TGCGCCAGCAGCGTATCAGGGTGGAATGAGCAGTTCTTC. Translation gives CASSVSGWNEQFF.

V is TRBV14 and J is TRBJ2-1, with TRBD2 identical over 8 bases. The germline CDR1 and CDR2 sequences are SGHDN and FVKESK. This CDR3 contains 13 residues. V gave up 4 bases and J gave up 7 bases; unmatched junction bases: 3. The CDR3 DNA is TGTGCCAGCAGCCGACTAGCGCGGAATGAGCAGTTCTTC. Translating gives CASSRLARNEQFF.

This chain links TRBV4-3 with TRBJ1-5; TRBD1 aligns across 7 bases. V lost 4 bases, J lost 5 bases, and 5 bases stayed unmatched. The V gene's germline CDR1 is LGHNA and CDR2 YSLEER. The CDR3 totals 14 residues. Written as DNA, the CDR3 is TGCGCCAGCAGCCTTAACAGGGGTGATCAGCCCCAGCATTTT. Translated: CASSLNRGDQPQHF.

This clone was seen a handful of times. V and J are TRBV4-3 and TRBJ2-3; maybe TRBD1 (6 bases). CDR3 length: 17 amino acids. The germline CDR1 and CDR2 sequences are LGHNA and YSLEER. Trimming shortened V by 0 bases and J by 2 bases, and 15 bases separated the two germline ends. CDR3 amino acids: CASSQDGTLTDTDTQYF. The CDR3 region has the DNA TGCGCCAGCAGCCAAGATGGGACACTGACTGACACAGATACGCAGTATTTT.

This chain joins TRBV7-9 and TRBJ1-4, with D maybe TRBD1 (5 bases). The V gene's germline CDR1 is SEHNR and CDR2 FQNEAQ (reference sequence). CDR3 size: 11 residues. V was shortened by 4 bases and J by 13 bases, with 10 bases between the two germline ends. CDR3 loop: CASSSGGVLFF. In DNA, the CDR3 is TGTGCCAGCAGCTCTGGGGGGGTACTGTTTTTT.

The chain combines TRBV28 with TRBJ1-2; possibly TRBD1 for D (6 bases). V lost 4 bases to trimming and J lost 4 bases, with 13 bases between them. Germline lookup yields CDR1 MDHEN and CDR2 SYDVKM. There are 14 residues in the CDR3. CDR3 sequence: CASSSGGGGYGYTF. The DNA for the CDR3 is TGTGCCAGCAGTTCCGGGGGAGGGGGCTATGGCTACACCTTC.

This chain uses TRBV5-4 with TRBJ2-1; the D is unclear. Trimming stripped 3 bases from V and 3 bases from J, with 4 bases between. The germline gives CDR1 SGHNT, CDR2 YYREEE (reference sequence). The CDR3 spans 12 residues. The CDR3 protein is CASSWSYNEQFF. The DNA of the CDR3 is TGTGCCAGCAGCTGGAGCTACAATGAGCAGTTCTTC.

The chain links TRBV4-3 to TRBJ1-1, with a possible D match to TRBD1 (5 bases). There are 14 residues in the CDR3. Trimming stripped 0 bases from V and 3 bases from J, with 8 bases between. Germline loops: CDR1 LGHNA, CDR2 YSLEER. The CDR3 here is CASSQERGYTEAFF. The CDR3 DNA is TGCGCCAGCAGCCAAGAACGGGGGTACACTGAAGCTTTCTTT.

This clone came up a few times. The chain uses TRBV4-2 and TRBJ1-4; the match to TRBD1 covers 10 bases. Germline CDR1 LGHNA, CDR2 YNFKEQ. CDR3 length: 15 residues. With V trimmed by 0 bases and J by 6 bases, 1 base remained unmatched. The CDR3 sequence is CASSQEGTGDEKLFF. The CDR3 nucleotides are TGTGCCAGCAGCCAAGAGGGGACAGGGGATGAAAAACTGTTTTTT.

This clone was recorded a few times. The chain combines TRBV27 with TRBJ2-2; possible D gene TRBD1, 5 bases. V was clipped by 0 bases and J by 4 bases, with 9 bases between them. The CDR3 covers 15 residues. CDR1 MNHEY and CDR2 SMNVEV come from the germline V gene (reference sequence). The CDR3 is CASSLSLTGTGELFF. The CDR3 nucleotides are TGTGCCAGCAGTTTATCCCTTACAGGCACCGGGGAGCTGTTTTTT.

J is TRBJ1-1 and V is TRBV29-1, with a tentative D call TRBD1 (5 bases). This CDR3 region has 12 residues. Trimming left V 6 bases short and J 4 bases short, with 12 bases between. Germline assignment: CDR1 SQVTM and CDR2 ANQGSEA. The CDR3 DNA reads TGCAGCGTATCAAGGGGTGGCACTGAAGCTTTCTTT. Translation gives CSVSRGGTEAFF.

This clone was seen only once. The CDR3 region is CASSQEGSLGPDTQYF. CDR3 nucleotide sequence: TGCGCCAGCAGCCAAGAAGGTAGCCTGGGTCCAGATACGCAGTATTTT. The rearrangement uses TRBV4-1 and TRBJ2-3; D gene unclear. The V end was cut by 0 bases, the J end by 4 bases, with 14 bases between. The CDR3 has 16 amino acids. In germline, CDR1 is MGHRA, CDR2 YSYEKL.

V is TRBV4-1 and J is TRBJ2-7, with a weak D call TRBD1 (5 bases). Trimming stripped 5 bases from V and 2 bases from J, with 13 bases between. The germline V gene has CDR1 MGHRA and CDR2 YSYEKL. The CDR3 has 14 residues. CDR3 DNA: TGCGCCAGCAGCTTATCCCAGGGCACCTACGAGCAGTACTTC. It codes for CASSLSQGTYEQYF.

This chain connects TRBV7-2 to TRBJ2-7; unclear D gene. The germline gives CDR1 SGHTA, CDR2 FQGNSA. The CDR3 consists of 12 residues. Trimming left V 5 bases short and J 7 bases short, with 12 bases between. DNA for the CDR3: TGTGCCAGCAGCCCCTCCTACTCGGAGCAGTACTTC. Translating it yields CASSPSYSEQYF.

This chain uses TRBV29-1 with TRBJ2-3, with 11 nucleotides matching TRBD2. Germline V gene lookup returns CDR1 SQVTM and CDR2 ANQGSEA. The CDR3 loop spans 19 amino acids. V gave up 4 bases and J gave up 0 bases; unmatched junction bases: 15. The CDR3 nucleotides read TGCAGCGTTGCCTACCCGGGACTAGCGGAGGGAGCTAGCACAGATACGCAGTATTTT. The encoded protein is CSVAYPGLAEGASTDTQYF.